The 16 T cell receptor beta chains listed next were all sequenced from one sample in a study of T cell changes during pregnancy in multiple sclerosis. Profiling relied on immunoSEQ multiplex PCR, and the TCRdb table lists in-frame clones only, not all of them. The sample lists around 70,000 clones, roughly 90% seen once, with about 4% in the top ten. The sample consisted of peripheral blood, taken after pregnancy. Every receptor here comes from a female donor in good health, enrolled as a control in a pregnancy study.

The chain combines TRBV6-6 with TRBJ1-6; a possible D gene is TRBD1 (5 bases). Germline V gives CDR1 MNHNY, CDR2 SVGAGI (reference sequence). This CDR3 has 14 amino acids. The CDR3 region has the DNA TGTGCTACCCGGGGGGACGCCGATAATTCACCCCTCCACTTT. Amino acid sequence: CATRGDADNSPLHF.

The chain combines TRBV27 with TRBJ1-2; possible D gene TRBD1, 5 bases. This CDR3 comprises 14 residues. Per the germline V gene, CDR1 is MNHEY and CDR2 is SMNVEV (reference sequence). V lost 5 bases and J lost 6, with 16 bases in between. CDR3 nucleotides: TGTGCCAGCAGTCCAATGGGGACTTCTCATGGCTACACCTTC. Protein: CASSPMGTSHGYTF.

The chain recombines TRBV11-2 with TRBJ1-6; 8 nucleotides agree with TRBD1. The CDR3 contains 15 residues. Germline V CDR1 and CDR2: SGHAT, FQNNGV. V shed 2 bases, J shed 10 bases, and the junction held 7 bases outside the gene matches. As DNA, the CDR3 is TGTGCCAGCAGCTTATACAGGGGGACGGGATCACCCCTCCACTTT. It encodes CASSLYRGTGSPLHF. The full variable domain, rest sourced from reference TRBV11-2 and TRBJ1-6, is EAGVAQSPRYKIIEKRQSVAFWCNPISGHATLYWYQQILGQGPKLLIQFQNNGVVDDSQLPKDRFSAERLKGVDSTLKIQPAKLEDSAVYLCASSLYRGTGSPLHFGNGTRLTVT.

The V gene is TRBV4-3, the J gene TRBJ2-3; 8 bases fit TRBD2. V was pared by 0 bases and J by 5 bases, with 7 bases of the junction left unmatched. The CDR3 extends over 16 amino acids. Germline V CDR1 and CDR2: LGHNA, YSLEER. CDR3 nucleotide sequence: TGCGCCAGCAGCCAAGATCTTGTGGCGGGAGGAGATACGCAGTATTTT. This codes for CASSQDLVAGGDTQYF.

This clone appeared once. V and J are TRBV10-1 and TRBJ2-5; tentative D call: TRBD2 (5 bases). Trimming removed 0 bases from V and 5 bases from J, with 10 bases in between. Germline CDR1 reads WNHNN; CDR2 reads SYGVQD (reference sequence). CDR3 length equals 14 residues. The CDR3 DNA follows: TGCGCCAGCAGTGAGTCTGATAGCGTGGAGACCCAGTACTTC. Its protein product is CASSESDSVETQYF.

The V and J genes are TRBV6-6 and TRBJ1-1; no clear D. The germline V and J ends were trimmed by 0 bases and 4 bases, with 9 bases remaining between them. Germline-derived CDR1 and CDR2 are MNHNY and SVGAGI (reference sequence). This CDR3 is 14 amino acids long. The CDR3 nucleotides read TGTGCCAGCAGTTACTCGGCCGAATCCACTGAAGCTTTCTTT. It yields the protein CASSYSAESTEAFF.

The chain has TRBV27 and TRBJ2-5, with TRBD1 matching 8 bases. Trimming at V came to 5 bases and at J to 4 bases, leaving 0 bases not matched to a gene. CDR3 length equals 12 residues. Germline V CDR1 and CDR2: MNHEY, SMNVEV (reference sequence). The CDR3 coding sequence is TGTGCCAGCAGTACAGGGGGAGAGACCCAGTACTTC. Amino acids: CASSTGGETQYF.

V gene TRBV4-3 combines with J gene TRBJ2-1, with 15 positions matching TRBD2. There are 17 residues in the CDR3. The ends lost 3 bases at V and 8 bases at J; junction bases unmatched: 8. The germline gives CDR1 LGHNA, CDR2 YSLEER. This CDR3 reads CASSHLVGLAGGDEQFF. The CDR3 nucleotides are TGCGCCAGCAGCCACCTCGTAGGACTAGCGGGAGGGGATGAGCAGTTCTTC.

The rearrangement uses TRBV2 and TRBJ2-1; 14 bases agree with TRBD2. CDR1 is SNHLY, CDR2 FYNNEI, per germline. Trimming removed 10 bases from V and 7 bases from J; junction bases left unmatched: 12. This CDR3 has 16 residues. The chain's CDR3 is CAITPRGLAGGNEQFF. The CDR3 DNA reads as TGTGCCATTACCCCCCGAGGACTAGCGGGGGGAAATGAGCAGTTCTTC.

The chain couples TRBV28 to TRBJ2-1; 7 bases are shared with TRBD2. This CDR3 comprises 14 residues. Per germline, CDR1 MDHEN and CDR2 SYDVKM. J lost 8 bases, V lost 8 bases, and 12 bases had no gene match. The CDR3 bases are TGTGCCAGCTCCGGGACTATTCCCCGCCATGAGCAGTTCTTC. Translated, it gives CASSGTIPRHEQFF.

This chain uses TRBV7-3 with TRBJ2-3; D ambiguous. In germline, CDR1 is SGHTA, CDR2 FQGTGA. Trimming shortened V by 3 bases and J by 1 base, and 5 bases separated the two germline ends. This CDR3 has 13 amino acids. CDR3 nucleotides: TGTGCCAGCAGCTTCGGTGGCACAGATACGCAGTATTTT. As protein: CASSFGGTDTQYF.

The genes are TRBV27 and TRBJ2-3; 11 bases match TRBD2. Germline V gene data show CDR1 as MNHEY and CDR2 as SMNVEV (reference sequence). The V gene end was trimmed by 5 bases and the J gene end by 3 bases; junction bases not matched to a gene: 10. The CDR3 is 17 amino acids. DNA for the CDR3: TGTGCCAGCAGTCAAATCCAGGGACTAGCGGTTACAGATACGCAGTATTTT. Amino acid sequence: CASSQIQGLAVTDTQYF.

CDR3 coding DNA: TGTGCCAGCAGCTTCAGGAGGGGACAGGGGGGAAACTCCTACGAGCAGTACTTC. Translated, it gives CASSFRRGQGGNSYEQYF. V gene TRBV21-1 combines with J gene TRBJ2-7; TRBD1 is the table's D call and was not checked against the DNA. TRBV21-1 is listed as a pseudogene. The CDR3 totals 18 residues.

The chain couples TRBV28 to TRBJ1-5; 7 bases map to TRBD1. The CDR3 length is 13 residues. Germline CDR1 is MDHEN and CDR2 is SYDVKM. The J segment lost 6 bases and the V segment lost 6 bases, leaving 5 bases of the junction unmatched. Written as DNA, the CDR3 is TGTGCCAGCAGACCTACAGGGGTTCAGCCCCAGCATTTT. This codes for CASRPTGVQPQHF.

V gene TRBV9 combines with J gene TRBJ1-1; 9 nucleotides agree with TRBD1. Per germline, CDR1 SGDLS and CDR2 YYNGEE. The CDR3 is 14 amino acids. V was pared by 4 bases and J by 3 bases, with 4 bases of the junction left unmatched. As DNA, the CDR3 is TGTGCCAGCAGCAAGGGACAGGGAGACACTGAAGCTTTCTTT. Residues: CASSKGQGDTEAFF.

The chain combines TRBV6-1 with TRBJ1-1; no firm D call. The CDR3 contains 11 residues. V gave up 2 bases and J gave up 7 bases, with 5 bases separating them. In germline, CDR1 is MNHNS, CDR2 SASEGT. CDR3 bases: TGTGCCAGCAGTGAAATCGTTGAAGCTTTCTTT. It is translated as CASSEIVEAFF.